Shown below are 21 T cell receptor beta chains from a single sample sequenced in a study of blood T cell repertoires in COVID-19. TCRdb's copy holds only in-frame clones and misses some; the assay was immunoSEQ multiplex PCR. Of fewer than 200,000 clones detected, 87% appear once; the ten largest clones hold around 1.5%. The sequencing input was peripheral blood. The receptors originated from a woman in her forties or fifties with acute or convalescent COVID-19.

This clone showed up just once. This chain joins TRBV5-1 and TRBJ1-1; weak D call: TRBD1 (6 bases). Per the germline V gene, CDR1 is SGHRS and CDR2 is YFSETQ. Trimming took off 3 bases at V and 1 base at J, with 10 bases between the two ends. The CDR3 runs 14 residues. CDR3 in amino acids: CASSWGTSNTEAFF. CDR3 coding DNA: TGCGCCAGCAGCTGGGGGACATCGAACACTGAAGCTTTCTTT. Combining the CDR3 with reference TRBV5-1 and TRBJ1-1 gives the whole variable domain KAGVTQTPRYLIKTRGQQVTLSCSPISGHRSVSWYQQTPGQGLQFLFEYFSETQRNKGNFPGRFSGRQFSNSRSEMNVSTLELGDSALYLCASSWGTSNTEAFFGQGTRLTVV.

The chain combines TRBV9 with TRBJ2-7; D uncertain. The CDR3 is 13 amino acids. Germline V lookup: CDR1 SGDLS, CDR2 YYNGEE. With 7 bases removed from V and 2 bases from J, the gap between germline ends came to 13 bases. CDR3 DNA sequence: TGTGCCAGCGGTCCCGCTACCCCCTACGAGCAGTACTTC. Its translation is CASGPATPYEQYF.

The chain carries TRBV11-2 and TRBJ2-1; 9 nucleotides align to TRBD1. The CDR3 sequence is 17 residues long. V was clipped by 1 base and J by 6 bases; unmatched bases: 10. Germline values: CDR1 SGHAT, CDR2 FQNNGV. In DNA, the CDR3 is TGTGCCAGCAGCTTAGCAGGCGCGACAGGGGGTTTCAATGAGCAGTTCTTC. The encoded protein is CASSLAGATGGFNEQFF.

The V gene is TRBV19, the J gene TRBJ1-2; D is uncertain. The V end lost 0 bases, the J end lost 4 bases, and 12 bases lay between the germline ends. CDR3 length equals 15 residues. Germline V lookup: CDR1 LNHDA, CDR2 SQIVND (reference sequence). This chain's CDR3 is CASSIEFGPLYGYTF. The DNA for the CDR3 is TGTGCCAGTAGTATAGAGTTTGGCCCTCTCTATGGCTACACCTTC.

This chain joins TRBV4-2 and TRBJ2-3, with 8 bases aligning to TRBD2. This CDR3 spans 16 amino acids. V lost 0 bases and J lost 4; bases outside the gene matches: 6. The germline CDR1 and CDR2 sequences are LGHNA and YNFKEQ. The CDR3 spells CASSQDGASGSDTQYF. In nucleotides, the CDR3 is TGTGCCAGCAGCCAAGATGGGGCTAGCGGGTCAGATACGCAGTATTTT.

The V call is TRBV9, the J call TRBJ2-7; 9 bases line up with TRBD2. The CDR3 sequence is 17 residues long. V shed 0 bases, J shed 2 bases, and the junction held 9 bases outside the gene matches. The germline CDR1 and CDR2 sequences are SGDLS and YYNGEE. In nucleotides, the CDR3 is TGTGCCAGCAGCGTAGATAGCCTGACTAGCGGAGCCTACGAGCAGTACTTC. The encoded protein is CASSVDSLTSGAYEQYF.

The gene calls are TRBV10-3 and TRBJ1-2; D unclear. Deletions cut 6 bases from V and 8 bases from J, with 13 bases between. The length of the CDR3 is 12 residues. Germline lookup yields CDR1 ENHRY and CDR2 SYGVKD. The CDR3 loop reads CAIRATGRGYTF. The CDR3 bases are TGTGCCATCAGAGCTACGGGTCGGGGCTACACCTTC.

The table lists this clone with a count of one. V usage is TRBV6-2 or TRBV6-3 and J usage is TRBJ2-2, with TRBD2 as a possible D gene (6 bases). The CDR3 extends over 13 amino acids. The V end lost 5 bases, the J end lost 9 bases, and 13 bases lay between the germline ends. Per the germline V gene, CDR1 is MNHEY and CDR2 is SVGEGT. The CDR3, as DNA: TGTGCCAGCAGTCCGGAGGGGCGCTGGGAGCTGTTTTTT. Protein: CASSPEGRWELFF.

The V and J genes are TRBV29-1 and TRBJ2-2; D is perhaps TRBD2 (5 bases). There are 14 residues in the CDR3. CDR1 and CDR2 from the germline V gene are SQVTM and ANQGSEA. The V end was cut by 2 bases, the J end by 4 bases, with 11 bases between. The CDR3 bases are TGCAGCGTTGAAAGAGGGTCCGGCACCGGGGAGCTGTTTTTT. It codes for CSVERGSGTGELFF.

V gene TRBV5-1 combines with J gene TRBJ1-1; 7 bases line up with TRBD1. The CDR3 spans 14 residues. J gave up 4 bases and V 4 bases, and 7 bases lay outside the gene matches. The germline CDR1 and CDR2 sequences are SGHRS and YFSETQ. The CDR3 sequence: CASSGDRAGTEAFF. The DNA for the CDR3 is TGCGCCAGCAGCGGAGACAGGGCGGGCACTGAAGCTTTCTTT.

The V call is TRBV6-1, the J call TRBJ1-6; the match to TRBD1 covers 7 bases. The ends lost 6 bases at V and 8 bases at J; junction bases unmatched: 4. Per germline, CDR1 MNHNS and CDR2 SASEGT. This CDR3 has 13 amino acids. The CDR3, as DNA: TGTGCCAGCAGCCTCGGACAGGATTCACCCCTCCACTTT. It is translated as CASSLGQDSPLHF.

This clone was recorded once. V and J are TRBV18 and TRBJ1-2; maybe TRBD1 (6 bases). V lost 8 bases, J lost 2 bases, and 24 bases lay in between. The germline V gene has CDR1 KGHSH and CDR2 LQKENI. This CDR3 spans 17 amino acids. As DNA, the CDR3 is TGTGCCAGCACCGATTTAACAGGGAAAAGCGGCAACTATGGCTACACCTTC. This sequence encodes CASTDLTGKSGNYGYTF.

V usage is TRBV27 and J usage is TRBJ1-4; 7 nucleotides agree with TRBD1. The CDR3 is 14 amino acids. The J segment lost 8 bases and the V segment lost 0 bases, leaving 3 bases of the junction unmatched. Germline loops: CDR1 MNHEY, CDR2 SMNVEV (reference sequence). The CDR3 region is CASSLSGGAEKLFF. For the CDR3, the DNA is TGTGCCAGCAGTTTATCAGGGGGCGCGGAAAAACTGTTTTTT.

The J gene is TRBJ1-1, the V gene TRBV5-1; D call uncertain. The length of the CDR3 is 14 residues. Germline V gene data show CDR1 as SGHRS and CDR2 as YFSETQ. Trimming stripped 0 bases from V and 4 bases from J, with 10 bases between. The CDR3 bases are TGCGCCAGCAGCTTGGTGGGTGGCGGCACTGAAGCTTTCTTT. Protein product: CASSLVGGGTEAFF.

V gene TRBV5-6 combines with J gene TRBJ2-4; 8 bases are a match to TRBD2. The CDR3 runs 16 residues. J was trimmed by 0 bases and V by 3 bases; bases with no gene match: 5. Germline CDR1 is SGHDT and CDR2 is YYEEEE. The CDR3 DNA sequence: TGTGCCAGCAGCTCTGGACTAGCTCTAGCCAAAAACATTCAGTACTTC. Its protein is CASSSGLALAKNIQYF.

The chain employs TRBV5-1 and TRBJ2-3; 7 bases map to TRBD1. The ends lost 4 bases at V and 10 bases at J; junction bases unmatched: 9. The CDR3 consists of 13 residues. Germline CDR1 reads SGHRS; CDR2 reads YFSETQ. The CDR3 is CASSLIGGQAQYF. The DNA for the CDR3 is TGCGCCAGCAGCCTCATAGGGGGCCAGGCGCAGTATTTT.

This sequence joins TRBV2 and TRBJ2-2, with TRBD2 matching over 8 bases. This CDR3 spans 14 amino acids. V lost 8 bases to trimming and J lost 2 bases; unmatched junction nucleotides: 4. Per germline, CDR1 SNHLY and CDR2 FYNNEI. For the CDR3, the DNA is TGTGCCAGCTCTCGGGGGGGAAACACCGGGGAGCTGTTTTTT. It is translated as CASSRGGNTGELFF.

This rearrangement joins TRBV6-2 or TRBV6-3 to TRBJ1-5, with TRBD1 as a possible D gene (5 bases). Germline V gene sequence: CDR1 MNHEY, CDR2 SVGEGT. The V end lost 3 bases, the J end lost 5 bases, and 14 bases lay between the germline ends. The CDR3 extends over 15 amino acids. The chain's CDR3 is CASSYLGGTDQPQHF. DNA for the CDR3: TGTGCCAGCAGTTATTTGGGAGGGACCGATCAGCCCCAGCATTTT.

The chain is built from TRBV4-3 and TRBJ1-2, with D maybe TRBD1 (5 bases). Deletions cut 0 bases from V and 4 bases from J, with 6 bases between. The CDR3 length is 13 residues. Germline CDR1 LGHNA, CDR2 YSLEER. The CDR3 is CASSQETGYGYTF. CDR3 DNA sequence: TGCGCCAGCAGCCAAGAAACAGGCTATGGCTACACCTTC.

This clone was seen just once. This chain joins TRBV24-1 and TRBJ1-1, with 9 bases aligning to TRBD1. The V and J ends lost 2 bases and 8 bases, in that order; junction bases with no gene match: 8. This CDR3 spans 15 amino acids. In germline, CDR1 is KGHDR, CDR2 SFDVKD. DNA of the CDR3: TGTGCCACCAGTGATTCCAAAACAGGGGGCAAAGAAGCTTTCTTT. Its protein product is CATSDSKTGGKEAFF.

CDR3 loop: CASTGGDTQYF. CDR3 nucleotide sequence: TGTGCCAGCACTGGGGGGGATACGCAGTATTTT. The V gene is TRBV6-5, the J gene TRBJ2-3, with a tentative D call TRBD2 (6 bases). Trimming removed 7 bases at V and 6 bases at J, with 8 bases between. Germline CDR1 and CDR2: MNHEY and SVGAGI. CDR3 length: 11 amino acids.